The T cell receptor (beta chain) described here comes from a study of CD8+ T cells in alopecia areata. V was pared by 3 bases and J by 2 bases, with 5 bases between. CDR3 length: 14 residues. Per germline, CDR1 LNHDA and CDR2 SQIVND (reference sequence). This clone has more than one count but fewer than ten. The antigen is not known. RNA extraction and reverse transcription yielded cDNA as sequencing template. The protocol was immunoSEQ multiplex PCR, while the TCRdb copy is restricted to in-frame clones and leaves out a portion. There are 90,000 to 120,000 clones in the sample; roughly 55% occur only once, and about 23% lies in the top ten. General observations from the study: Sequence data from scalp samples additionally include resident alphabeta T cells of normal skin.

Individuals with alopecia areata gave both lesional scalp punch biopsies and peripheral blood for collection. The source material was NKG2D-low CD8+ T cells sorted from blood. The sequence was obtained from a human donor with alopecia areata. The rearrangement links TRBV19 to TRBJ2-6; D uncertain. Here the CDR3 reads CASSMTPGANVLTF. Written as DNA, the CDR3 is TGTGCCAGTAGTATGACCCCTGGGGCCAACGTCCTGACTTTC.